These 24 T cell receptor beta chains were all obtained from the same sample, sequenced in a study of ipilimumab plus nivolumab after autologous stem cell transplantation (dated by TCRdb to the early 2020s). Receptor amplification or capture employed the immunoSEQ multiplex PCR assay. What TCRdb holds here is the immuneACCESS table cut down to in-frame rearrangements. Part of the clones is not present; checked against another copy, under half of the missing clones reflect an unresolved V gene, and the others are unexplained. Here the sample has fewer than 85,000 clones; more than 80% occur a single time. 2% to 2.5% of the sample is held by the ten biggest clonotypes. The material was PBMCs, obtained in a trial of ipilimumab plus nivolumab as post-transplant consolidation. Receptor source: a male donor with diffuse large B-cell lymphoma.

V usage is TRBV7-9 and J usage is TRBJ2-3; 7 nucleotides align to TRBD2. CDR3 length equals 16 residues. Trimming took 5 bases from V and 5 from J; bases not matched to a gene: 13. CDR1 is SEHNR, CDR2 FQNEAQ, per germline (reference sequence). For the CDR3, the DNA is TGTGCCAGCAGCACGAGGCGGGGAGGGACCGGAGATACGCAGTATTTT. Encoded protein: CASSTRRGGTGDTQYF. Complete variable domain (other parts from reference TRBV7-9 and TRBJ2-3): DTGVSQNPRHKITKRGQNVTFRCDPISEHNRLYWYRQTLGQGPEFLTYFQNEAQLEKSRLLSDRFSAERPKGSFSTLEIQRTEQGDSAMYLCASSTRRGGTGDTQYFGPGTRLTVL.

This clone was observed a handful of times. The CDR3: CASSSVPEAFF. The CDR3 bases are TGTGCCAGCAGCTCGGTGCCTGAAGCTTTCTTT. The genes are TRBV7-8 and TRBJ1-1, with no clear D. V dropped 4 bases and J dropped 6 bases, with 6 bases sitting between them. Germline V lookup: CDR1 SGHVS, CDR2 FQNEAQ. The CDR3 totals 11 residues.

CDR3 amino acids: CASSRGTALEAFF. The CDR3 bases are TGTGCCAGCAGCCGCGGGACAGCCCTTGAAGCTTTCTTT. V and J are TRBV4-2 and TRBJ1-1, with 7 bases matching TRBD1. This CDR3 spans 13 amino acids. Germline lookup yields CDR1 LGHNA and CDR2 YNFKEQ. V shed 4 bases and J 7 bases; nucleotides not matched to a gene: 6.

The chain recombines TRBV7-6 with TRBJ2-4; 7 positions agree with TRBD1. The CDR3 runs 16 residues. V was clipped by 5 bases and J by 0 bases; unmatched bases: 7. The V gene's germline CDR1 is SGHVS and CDR2 FNYEAQ. The CDR3 nucleotides are TGTGCCAGCAGCCCCCGGGACAGCCCAGCCAAAAACATTCAGTACTTC. It encodes CASSPRDSPAKNIQYF.

A few counts support this clone. The chain is built from TRBV25-1 and TRBJ1-6; D is unresolved. CDR3 size: 13 residues. Germline CDR1 MGHDK, CDR2 SYGVNS. The germline V and J ends were trimmed by 8 bases and 7 bases, with 12 bases remaining between them. The CDR3 loop is CASSATQNSPLHF. CDR3 coding DNA: TGTGCCAGCTCCGCGACCCAGAATTCACCCCTCCACTTT.

The rearrangement joins TRBV10-3 to TRBJ2-5; a weak D match, TRBD1 (6 bases). Germline V gives CDR1 ENHRY, CDR2 SYGVKD. V dropped 3 bases and J dropped 2 bases, with 13 bases sitting between them. The CDR3 sequence is 15 residues long. This CDR3 reads CAISDRQGQQETQYF. CDR3 coding DNA: TGTGCCATCAGTGACAGGCAGGGGCAACAAGAGACCCAGTACTTC.

Here the CDR3 reads CASSLGLAGVYEQFF. For the CDR3, the DNA is TGTGCCAGCAGCCTTGGACTAGCGGGGGTCTATGAGCAGTTCTTC. The J gene is TRBJ2-1, the V gene TRBV11-2; 13 bases match TRBD2. CDR3 size: 15 residues. CDR1 is SGHAT, CDR2 FQNNGV, per germline. V lost 5 bases and J lost 8; bases outside the gene matches: 6.

The V gene is TRBV2, the J gene TRBJ1-1, with TRBD1 as a possible D gene (5 bases). The germline CDR1 and CDR2 sequences are SNHLY and FYNNEI. V lost 4 bases and J lost 1, with 10 bases in between. This CDR3 is built from 14 residues. CDR3 amino acids: CASSGAGRNTEAFF. The CDR3 region has the DNA TGTGCCAGCAGTGGGGCAGGGAGGAACACTGAAGCTTTCTTT. Supplemented by reference TRBV2 and TRBJ1-1, the full variable domain reads EPEVTQTPSHQVTQMGQEVILRCVPISNHLYFYWYRQILGQKVEFLVSFYNNEISEKSEIFDDQFSVERPDGSNFTLKIRSTKLEDSAMYFCASSGAGRNTEAFFGQGTRLTVV.

This chain links TRBV6-6 with TRBJ2-2; unclear D gene. The CDR3 sequence is 16 residues long. Germline V gives CDR1 MNHNY, CDR2 SVGAGI (reference sequence). Between the trimmed V and J ends, which lost 2 bases and 6 bases, there was a span of 16 bases. The CDR3 DNA reads as TGTGCCAGCAGTTACAGTGTGGCAGGTCCCGCCGGGGAGCTGTTTTTT. Protein product: CASSYSVAGPAGELFF.

This chain links TRBV2 with TRBJ1-2; TRBD1 might be the D (6 bases). V dropped 2 bases and J dropped 5 bases, with 12 bases sitting between them. This CDR3 is 14 amino acids long. Germline lookup yields CDR1 SNHLY and CDR2 FYNNEI. Written as DNA, the CDR3 is TGTGCCAGCAGTGAATTCACGGGGGCGTATGGCTACACCTTC. It is translated as CASSEFTGAYGYTF.

The V call is TRBV4-2, the J call TRBJ1-1, with TRBD1 matching 10 bases. This CDR3 comprises 14 residues. The trim removed 4 bases at V and 10 bases at J, leaving 9 bases unmatched. The germline V gene has CDR1 LGHNA and CDR2 YNFKEQ. The CDR3 DNA follows: TGTGCCAGCAGCCCGGAGGGACAGGGGTCCGGAGCTTTCTTT. The encoded protein is CASSPEGQGSGAFF.

The chain employs TRBV5-1 and TRBJ2-2; TRBD2 agrees at 8 bases. The V and J ends lost 1 base and 5 bases, in that order; junction bases with no gene match: 7. The CDR3 extends over 16 amino acids. Germline V lookup: CDR1 SGHRS, CDR2 YFSETQ. The CDR3 sequence is CASSLTGTRATGELFF. The CDR3, as DNA: TGCGCCAGCAGCTTGACCGGGACTAGAGCAACCGGGGAGCTGTTTTTT.

This chain links TRBV18 with TRBJ2-1, with D maybe TRBD2 (7 bases). The germline V and J ends were trimmed by 3 bases and 10 bases, with 13 bases remaining between them. Per germline, CDR1 KGHSH and CDR2 LQKENI. The CDR3 length is 13 residues. The CDR3 reads CASSPTGGGEQFF. The CDR3 DNA reads TGTGCCAGCTCACCCACGGGGGGCGGGGAGCAGTTCTTC. Full variable domain (rest looked up from reference TRBV18 and TRBJ2-1): NAGVMQNPRHLVRRRGQEARLRCSPMKGHSHVYWYRQLPEEGLKFMVYLQKENIIDESGMPKERFSAEFPKEGPSILRIQQVVRGDSAAYFCASSPTGGGEQFFGPGTRLTVL.

This rearrangement joins TRBV19 to TRBJ1-4; no definite D call. CDR1 LNHDA and CDR2 SQIVND come from the germline V gene (reference sequence). V was cut by 6 bases and J by 0 bases, with 14 bases left in between. This CDR3 comprises 16 residues. The chain's CDR3 is CASSSSLIATNEKLFF. CDR3 in DNA: TGTGCCAGTAGCTCCTCACTAATTGCAACTAATGAAAAACTGTTTTTT.

The genes are TRBV5-4 and TRBJ2-7, with TRBD2 matching over 8 bases. The junction had 8 bases not matched to a gene; V was cut back by 4 bases and J by 5 bases. The CDR3 covers 14 residues. Looked up from germline, CDR1 is SGHNT and CDR2 is YYREEE (reference sequence). The CDR3: CASSHRGGRDEQYF. The CDR3 DNA sequence: TGTGCCAGCAGCCATCGGGGGGGACGGGACGAGCAGTACTTC.

With respect to this clone: Distinct nucleotide sequences in the sample also encode this CDR3. The rearrangement uses TRBV7-8 and TRBJ2-5; D remains ambiguous. This CDR3 is 11 amino acids long. CDR1 and CDR2 (germline): SGHVS, FQNEAQ. V dropped 5 bases and J dropped 7 bases, with 8 bases sitting between them. The CDR3, as DNA: TGTGCCAGCAGCCTCCTGGGGACCCAGTACTTC. Translated, it gives CASSLLGTQYF.

A single count supports this clone. The chain couples TRBV7-2 to TRBJ1-6; D is possibly TRBD1 (5 bases). Germline CDR1 and CDR2: SGHTA and FQGNSA. This CDR3 comprises 17 residues. V gave up 5 bases and J gave up 5 bases, with 19 bases separating them. CDR3 DNA: TGTGCCAGCAGCGGGGGATGGGCCTGGGGACATAATTCACCCCTCCACTTT. Translating gives CASSGGWAWGHNSPLHF.

The rearrangement joins TRBV21-1 to TRBJ2-7; the D call in the table, TRBD1, was not verified against the DNA. TRBV21-1 is a recognized pseudogene. This CDR3 is 15 amino acids long. The CDR3 DNA follows: TGTGCCAGCAAATGGGCAGGGCTCGAACTATGCGAGCAGTACTTC. Translated, it gives CASKWAGLELCEQYF.

The V and J genes are TRBV7-2 and TRBJ1-6; no definite D call. V was trimmed by 3 bases and J by 5 bases, leaving 14 bases between them. The CDR3 length is 16 residues. The V gene's germline CDR1 is SGHTA and CDR2 FQGNSA. The CDR3: CASSFNILRDNSPLHF. CDR3 in DNA: TGTGCCAGCAGCTTCAATATTTTGAGGGATAATTCACCCCTCCACTTT.

This chain connects TRBV4-1 to TRBJ2-3; TRBD1 aligns across 8 bases. The CDR3 is made up of 15 amino acids. V gave up 1 base and J gave up 5 bases; unmatched junction bases: 5. CDR1 and CDR2 (germline): MGHRA, YSYEKL. CDR3 nucleotide sequence: TGCGCCAGCAGCCAAGGCAGGGGGCAGGAAGATACGCAGTATTTT. Translating it yields CASSQGRGQEDTQYF.

The chain links TRBV6-1 to TRBJ2-3; unclear D gene. V lost 4 bases and J 1 base, leaving 6 bases between the germline ends. Germline V gene sequence: CDR1 MNHNS, CDR2 SASEGT. This CDR3 region has 13 residues. The CDR3 region has the DNA TGTGCCAGCAGTGTTGGGGGCACAGATACGCAGTATTTT. Its translation is CASSVGGTDTQYF.

V is TRBV7-9 and J is TRBJ1-2, with TRBD1 matching 11 bases. The J segment lost 5 bases and the V segment lost 4 bases, leaving 3 bases of the junction unmatched. Germline lookup yields CDR1 SEHNR and CDR2 FQNEAQ (reference sequence). The CDR3 is made up of 14 amino acids. As DNA, the CDR3 is TGTGCCAGCAGCTCCTGGGACAGGGGGTATGGCTACACCTTC. Its protein is CASSSWDRGYGYTF.

V is TRBV30 and J is TRBJ1-2; 9 nucleotides match TRBD1. The CDR3 runs to 17 residues. The V segment lost 0 bases and the J segment 3 bases; nucleotides outside the gene matches: 11. The V gene's germline CDR1 is GTSNPN and CDR2 SVGIG (reference sequence). The CDR3 region is CAWSVPGQGLYDYGYTF. The CDR3 DNA reads TGTGCCTGGAGTGTCCCGGGACAGGGCCTCTATGACTATGGCTACACCTTC.

The V call is TRBV4-2, the J call TRBJ2-7; 8 bases map to TRBD1. CDR1 and CDR2 from the germline V gene are LGHNA and YNFKEQ. This CDR3 contains 15 residues. Trimming cost V 1 base and J 2 bases; bases outside gene matches: 4. The CDR3 DNA is TGTGCCAGCAGCCAAGTACCAGGGGGCCCCTACGAGCAGTACTTC. As protein: CASSQVPGGPYEQYF.